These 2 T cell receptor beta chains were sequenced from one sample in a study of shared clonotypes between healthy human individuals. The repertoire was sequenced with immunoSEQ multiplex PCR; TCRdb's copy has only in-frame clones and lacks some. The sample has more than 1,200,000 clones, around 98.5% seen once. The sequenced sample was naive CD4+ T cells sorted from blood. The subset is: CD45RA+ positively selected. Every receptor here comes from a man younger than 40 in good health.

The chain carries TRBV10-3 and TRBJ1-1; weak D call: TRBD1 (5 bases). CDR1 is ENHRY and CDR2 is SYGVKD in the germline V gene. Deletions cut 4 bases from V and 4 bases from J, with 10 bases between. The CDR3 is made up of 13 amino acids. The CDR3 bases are TGTGCCATCAGTGGGGGGTTCCTCACTGAAGCTTTCTTT. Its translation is CAISGGFLTEAFF.

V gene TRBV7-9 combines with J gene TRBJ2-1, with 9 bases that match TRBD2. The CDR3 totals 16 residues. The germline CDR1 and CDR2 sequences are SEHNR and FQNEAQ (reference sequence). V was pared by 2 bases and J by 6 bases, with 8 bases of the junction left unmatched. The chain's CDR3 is CASSLSWQREVNEQFF. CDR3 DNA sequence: TGTGCCAGCAGCTTAAGCTGGCAGCGGGAGGTCAATGAGCAGTTCTTC.